This T cell receptor (beta chain) was sequenced during a study of cytomegalovirus exposure and HLA in healthy donors. Turning to this clone: Its antigen is undetermined.

Amplification used 60 Vbeta primers and 13 Jbeta primers. This table comes from immunoSEQ multiplex PCR, and its TCRdb copy is limited to in-frame clones, with some not included. The sample contains about 130,000 clones, approximately 81% of which appear only once. V dropped 5 bases and J dropped 0 bases, with 13 bases sitting between them. This CDR3 spans 15 amino acids. From germline, CDR1 is KGHSH and CDR2 LQKENI. Study-wide results and caveats: Sequencing artifact likely explains a cluster of highly shared sequence variants.

The source of this sequence is a man aged 18 to 30 in good health and CMV-seropositive. Sequencing used PBMCs. The chain couples TRBV18 to TRBJ1-1; a weak D match, TRBD1 (6 bases). CDR3 in amino acids: CASSRSRQVNTEAFF. CDR3 in DNA: TGTGCCAGCTCAAGGTCTCGACAGGTGAACACTGAAGCTTTCTTT.